This record concerns one TCR beta chain sequence. The data derive from a study of T cell changes during pregnancy in multiple sclerosis. Germline assignment: CDR1 KGHSH and CDR2 LQKENI. V lost 3 bases and J 7 bases, leaving 7 bases between the germline ends. The length of the CDR3 is 12 residues. TCRdb keeps only in-frame clones here, not all; method: immunoSEQ multiplex PCR. The sample has over 35,000 clones, 89% seen once. The rearrangement links TRBV18 to TRBJ2-1; D remains unclear. Specimen: CD4+ T cells from peripheral blood mononuclear cells, collected in the first trimester of pregnancy. The receptor comes from a female donor with multiple sclerosis, enrolled in a pregnancy study. The DNA of the CDR3 is TGTGCCAGCTCACCCAATAGAAATGAGCAGTTCTTC. It encodes CASSPNRNEQFF.